This TCR beta chain derives from a study of T cell responses to AZD1222 COVID-19 vaccine. Study-wide findings and caveats: CD4 TCRs covered the whole spike, strongest at regions 160-218 and 743-854. A mostly white British donor set with more females was recruited, and clonal diversity was possibly underestimated. Repertoire sampling was restricted to post-peak T cell response timepoints. Baseline serostatus was positive in only a handful of AZD1222 recipients.

Sequencing was performed with immunoSEQ multiplex PCR; in TCRdb, only in-frame clones are kept and a portion is missing. Among more than 55,000 clones, 65% to 80% were seen once, and the ten largest hold over 3%. Details on this clone: The antigen is not known.

Germline values: CDR1 SGHVS, CDR2 FQNEAQ. V gave up 3 bases and J gave up 4 bases, with 9 bases separating them. This CDR3 contains 13 residues. The sample in question was peripheral blood, obtained 28 days after the second AZD1222 dose. The V gene is TRBV7-8, the J gene TRBJ1-1, with unresolved D. The TCR comes from an adult who received the AZD1222 COVID-19 vaccine. The CDR3 region is CASSFDEGTEAFF. The CDR3 DNA reads as TGTGCCAGCAGCTTTGATGAGGGCACTGAAGCTTTCTTT.